Below, one T cell receptor (beta chain) is given with its context. These data belong to a study of control samples from healthy donors and cancer patients. The table came from immunoSEQ multiplex PCR; TCRdb's copy has only in-frame clones and leaves some out. The sample has some 130,000 clones, 90% seen once. The CDR3 is made up of 15 amino acids. The germline V gene has CDR1 LGHDT and CDR2 YNNKEL (reference sequence). The ends lost 5 bases at V and 4 bases at J; junction bases unmatched: 7. The sample taken for sequencing was blood. This rearrangement joins TRBV3-1 (or the pseudogene TRBV3-2) to TRBJ2-2; TRBD2 agrees at 7 bases. The clonotype originates from a man in his forties in good health. CDR3 residues: CASSTVGGSTGELFF. The CDR3 DNA follows: TGTGCCAGCAGCACAGTCGGGGGGAGCACCGGGGAGCTGTTTTTT.